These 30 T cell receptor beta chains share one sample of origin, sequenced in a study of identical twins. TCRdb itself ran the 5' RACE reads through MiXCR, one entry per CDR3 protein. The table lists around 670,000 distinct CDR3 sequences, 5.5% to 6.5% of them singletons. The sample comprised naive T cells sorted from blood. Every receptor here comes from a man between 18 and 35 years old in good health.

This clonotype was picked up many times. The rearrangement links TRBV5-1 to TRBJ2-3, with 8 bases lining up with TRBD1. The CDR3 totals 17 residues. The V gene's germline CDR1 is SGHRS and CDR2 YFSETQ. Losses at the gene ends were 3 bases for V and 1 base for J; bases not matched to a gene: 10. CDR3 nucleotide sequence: TGCGCCAGCAGCTCATTATCCGGGACAGGTCGCACAGATACGCAGTATTTT. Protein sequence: CASSSLSGTGRTDTQYF.

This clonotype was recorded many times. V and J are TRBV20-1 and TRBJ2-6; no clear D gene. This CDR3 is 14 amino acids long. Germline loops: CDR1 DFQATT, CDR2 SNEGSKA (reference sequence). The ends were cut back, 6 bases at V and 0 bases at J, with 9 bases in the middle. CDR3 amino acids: CSALQRSGANVLTF. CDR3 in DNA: TGCAGTGCACTTCAACGCTCTGGGGCCAACGTCCTGACTTTC.

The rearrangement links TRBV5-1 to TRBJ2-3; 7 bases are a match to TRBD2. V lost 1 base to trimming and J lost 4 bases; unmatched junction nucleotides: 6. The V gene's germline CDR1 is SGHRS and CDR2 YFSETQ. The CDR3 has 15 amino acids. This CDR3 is CASSLSGRVADTQYF. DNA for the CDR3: TGCGCCAGCAGCTTGAGTGGGAGGGTTGCAGATACGCAGTATTTT.

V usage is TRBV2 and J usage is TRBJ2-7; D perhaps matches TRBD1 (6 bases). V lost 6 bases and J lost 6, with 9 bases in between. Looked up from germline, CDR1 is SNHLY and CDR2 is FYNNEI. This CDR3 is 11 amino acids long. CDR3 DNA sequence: TGTGCCAGCAGCGAGGACAGCGAGCAGTACGTC. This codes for CASSEDSEQYV.

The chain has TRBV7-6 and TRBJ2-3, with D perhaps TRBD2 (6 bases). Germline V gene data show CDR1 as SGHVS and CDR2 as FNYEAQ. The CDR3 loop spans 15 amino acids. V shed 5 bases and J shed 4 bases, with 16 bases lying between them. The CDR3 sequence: CASSPTRRGPDTQYF. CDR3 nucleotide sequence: TGTGCCAGCAGCCCGACTAGGAGAGGGCCAGATACGCAGTATTTT. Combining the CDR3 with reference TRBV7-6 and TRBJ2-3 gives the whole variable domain GAGVSQSPRYKVTKRGQDVALRCDPISGHVSLYWYRQALGQGPEFLTYFNYEAQQDKSGLPNDRFSAERPEGSISTLTIQRTEQRDSAMYRCASSPTRRGPDTQYFGPGTRLTVL.

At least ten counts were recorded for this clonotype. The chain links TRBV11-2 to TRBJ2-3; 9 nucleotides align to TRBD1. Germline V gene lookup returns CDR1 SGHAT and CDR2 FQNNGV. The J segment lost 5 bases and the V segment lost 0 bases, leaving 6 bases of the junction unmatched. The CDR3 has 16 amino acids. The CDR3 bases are TGTGCCAGCAGCTTAGATCAGTGGACAGGGGAAGATACGCAGTATTTT. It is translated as CASSLDQWTGEDTQYF.

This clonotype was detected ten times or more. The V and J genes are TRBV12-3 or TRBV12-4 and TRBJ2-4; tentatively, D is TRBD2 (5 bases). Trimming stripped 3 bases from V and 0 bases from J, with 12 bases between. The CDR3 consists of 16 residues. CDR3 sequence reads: CASSLDVGLAKNIQYF. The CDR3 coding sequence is TGTGCCAGCAGTTTGGACGTCGGACTAGCCAAAAACATTCAGTACTTC.

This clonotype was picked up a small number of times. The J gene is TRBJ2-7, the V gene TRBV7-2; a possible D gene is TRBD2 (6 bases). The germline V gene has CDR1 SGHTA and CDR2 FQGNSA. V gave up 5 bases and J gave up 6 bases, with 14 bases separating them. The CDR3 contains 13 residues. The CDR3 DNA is TGTGCCAGCAGCATGAACCAGGGACTCGAGCAGTACTTC. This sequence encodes CASSMNQGLEQYF.

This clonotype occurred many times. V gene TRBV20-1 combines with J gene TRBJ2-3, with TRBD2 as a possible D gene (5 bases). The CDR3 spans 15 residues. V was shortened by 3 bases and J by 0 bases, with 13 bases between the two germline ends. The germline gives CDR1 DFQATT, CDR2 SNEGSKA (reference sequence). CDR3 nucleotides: TGCAGTGCTAGCCCGCTAGCAGTGAGCACAGATACGCAGTATTTT. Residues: CSASPLAVSTDTQYF.

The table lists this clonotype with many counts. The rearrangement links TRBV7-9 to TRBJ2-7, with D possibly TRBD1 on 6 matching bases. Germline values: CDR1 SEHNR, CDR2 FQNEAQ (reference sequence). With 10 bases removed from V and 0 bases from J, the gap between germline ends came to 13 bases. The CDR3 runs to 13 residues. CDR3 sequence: CAIRGQSSYEQYF. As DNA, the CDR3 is TGTGCCATCAGAGGACAGTCCTCCTACGAGCAGTACTTC.

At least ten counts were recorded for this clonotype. CDR3 nucleotide sequence: TGCAGCGTTGATAAGTCCCAATCCTATGGCTACACCTTC. Translated, it gives CSVDKSQSYGYTF. The chain carries TRBV29-1 and TRBJ1-2; no reliable D call. V was pared by 3 bases and J by 4 bases, with 12 bases between. This CDR3 is built from 13 residues. Looked up from germline, CDR1 is SQVTM and CDR2 is ANQGSEA.

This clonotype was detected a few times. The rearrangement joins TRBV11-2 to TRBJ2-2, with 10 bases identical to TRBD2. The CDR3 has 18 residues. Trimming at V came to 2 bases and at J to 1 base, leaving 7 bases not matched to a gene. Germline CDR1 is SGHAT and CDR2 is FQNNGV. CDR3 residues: CASSLLLAGVGNTGELFF. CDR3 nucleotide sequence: TGTGCCAGCAGCTTACTTCTAGCGGGAGTAGGGAACACCGGGGAGCTGTTTTTT. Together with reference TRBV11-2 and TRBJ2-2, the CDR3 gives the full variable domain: EAGVAQSPRYKIIEKRQSVAFWCNPISGHATLYWYQQILGQGPKLLIQFQNNGVVDDSQLPKDRFSAERLKGVDSTLKIQPAKLEDSAVYLCASSLLLAGVGNTGELFFGEGSRLTVL.

DNA for the CDR3: TGTGCCAGCAGCTTAGGCCCCGGGGAGTCCGTCCACGAGCAGTACTTC. Protein: CASSLGPGESVHEQYF. The chain combines TRBV7-6 with TRBJ2-7; maybe TRBD2 (5 bases). Trimming left V 1 base short and J 5 bases short, with 18 bases between. Germline lookup yields CDR1 SGHVS and CDR2 FNYEAQ. This CDR3 comprises 16 residues.

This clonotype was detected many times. CDR3 amino acids: CASPSDRENTGELFF. CDR3 nucleotides: TGTGCCAGCCCTTCTGACAGGGAGAACACCGGGGAGCTGTTTTTT. V and J are TRBV12-3 or TRBV12-4 and TRBJ2-2; 7 bases fit TRBD1. The V and J ends lost 8 bases and 1 base, in that order; junction bases with no gene match: 7. The CDR3 has 15 residues.

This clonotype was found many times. DNA of the CDR3: TGTGCCAGCAGCGTAGTCATTAGCGGGAGCAATGAGCAGTTCTTC. It is translated as CASSVVISGSNEQFF. The J gene is TRBJ2-1, the V gene TRBV9; TRBD2 agrees at 9 bases. The V and J ends lost 0 bases and 6 bases, in that order; junction bases with no gene match: 4. Germline-derived CDR1 and CDR2 are SGDLS and YYNGEE. The CDR3 has 15 amino acids.

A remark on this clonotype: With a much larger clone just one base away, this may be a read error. The CDR3 DNA reads TGTGCCATCATCCAGCGGGAGGAAACAGATACGCAGTATTTT. Encoded protein: CAIIQREETDTQYF. The rearrangement joins TRBV10-3 to TRBJ2-3, with 9 bases that match TRBD2. Germline assignment: CDR1 ENHRY and CDR2 SYGVKD. The CDR3 consists of 14 residues. Trimming at V came to 7 bases and at J to 3 bases, leaving 5 bases not matched to a gene.

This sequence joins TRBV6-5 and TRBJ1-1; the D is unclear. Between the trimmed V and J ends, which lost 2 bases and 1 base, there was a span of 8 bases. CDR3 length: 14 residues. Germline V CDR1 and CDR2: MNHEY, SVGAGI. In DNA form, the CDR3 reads TGTGCCAGCAGTTACAAGGTTGCGAACACTGAAGCTTTCTTT. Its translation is CASSYKVANTEAFF.

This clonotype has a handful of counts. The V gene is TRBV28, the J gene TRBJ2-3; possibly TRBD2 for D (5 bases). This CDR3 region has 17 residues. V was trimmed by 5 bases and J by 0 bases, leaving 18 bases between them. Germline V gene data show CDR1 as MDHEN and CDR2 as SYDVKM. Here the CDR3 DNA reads TGTGCCAGCAGTCCCAACCCTAGACTACTAAGCACAGATACGCAGTATTTT. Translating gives CASSPNPRLLSTDTQYF.

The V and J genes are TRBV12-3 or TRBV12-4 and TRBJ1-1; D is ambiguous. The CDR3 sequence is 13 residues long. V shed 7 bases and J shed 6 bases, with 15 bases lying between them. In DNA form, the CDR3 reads TGTGCCAGCAATTTTGCCCGTGGCGCTGAAGCTTTCTTT. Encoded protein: CASNFARGAEAFF.

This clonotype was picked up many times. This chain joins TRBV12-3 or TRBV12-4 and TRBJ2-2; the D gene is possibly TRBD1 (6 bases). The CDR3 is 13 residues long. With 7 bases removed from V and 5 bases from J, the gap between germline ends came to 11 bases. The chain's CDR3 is CASKTGNTGELFF. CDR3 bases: TGTGCCAGCAAAACAGGGAATACCGGGGAGCTGTTTTTT.

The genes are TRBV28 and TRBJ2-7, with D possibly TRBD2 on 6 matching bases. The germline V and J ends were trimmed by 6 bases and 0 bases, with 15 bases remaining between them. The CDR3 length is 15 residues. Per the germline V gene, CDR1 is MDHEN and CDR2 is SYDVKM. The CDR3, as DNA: TGTGCCAGCAGGGCCGTGGGGAGGAGCTCCTACGAGCAGTACTTC. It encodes CASRAVGRSSYEQYF.

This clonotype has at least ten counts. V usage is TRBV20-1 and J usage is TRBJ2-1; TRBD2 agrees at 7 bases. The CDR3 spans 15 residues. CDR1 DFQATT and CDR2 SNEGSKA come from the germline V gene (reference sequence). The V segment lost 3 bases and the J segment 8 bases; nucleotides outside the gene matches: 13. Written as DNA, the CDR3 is TGCAGTGCTAGTGCCGGACTAGACGATTGGGATGAGCAGTTCTTC. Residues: CSASAGLDDWDEQFF.

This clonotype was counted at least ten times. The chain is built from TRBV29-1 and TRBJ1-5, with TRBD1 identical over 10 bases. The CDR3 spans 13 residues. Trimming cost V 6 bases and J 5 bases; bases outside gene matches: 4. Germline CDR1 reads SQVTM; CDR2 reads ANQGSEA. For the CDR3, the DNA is TGCAGCGTCGGGGGGACAGGGGATCAGCCCCAGCATTTT. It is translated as CSVGGTGDQPQHF.

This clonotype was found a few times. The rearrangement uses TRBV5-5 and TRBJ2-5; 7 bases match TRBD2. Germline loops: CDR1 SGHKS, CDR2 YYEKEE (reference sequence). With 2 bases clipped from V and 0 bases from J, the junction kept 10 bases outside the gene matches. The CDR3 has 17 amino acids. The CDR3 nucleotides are TGTGCCAGCAGCTTCAGGTCCTCGAGCGGGGACCAAGAGACCCAGTACTTC. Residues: CASSFRSSSGDQETQYF.

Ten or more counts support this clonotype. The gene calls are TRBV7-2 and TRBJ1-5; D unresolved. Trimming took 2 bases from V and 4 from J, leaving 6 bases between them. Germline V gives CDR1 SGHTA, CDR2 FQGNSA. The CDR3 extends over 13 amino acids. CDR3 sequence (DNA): TGTGCCAGCAGCTTACAGGATAATCAGCCCCAGCATTTT. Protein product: CASSLQDNQPQHF.

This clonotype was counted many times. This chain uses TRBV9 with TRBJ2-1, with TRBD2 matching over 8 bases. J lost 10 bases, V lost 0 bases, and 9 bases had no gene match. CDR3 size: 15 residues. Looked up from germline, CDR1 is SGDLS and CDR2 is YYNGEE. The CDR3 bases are TGTGCCAGCAGCGTAGAAAGCGGGGGCCCAATAGAGCAGTTCTTC. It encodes CASSVESGGPIEQFF.

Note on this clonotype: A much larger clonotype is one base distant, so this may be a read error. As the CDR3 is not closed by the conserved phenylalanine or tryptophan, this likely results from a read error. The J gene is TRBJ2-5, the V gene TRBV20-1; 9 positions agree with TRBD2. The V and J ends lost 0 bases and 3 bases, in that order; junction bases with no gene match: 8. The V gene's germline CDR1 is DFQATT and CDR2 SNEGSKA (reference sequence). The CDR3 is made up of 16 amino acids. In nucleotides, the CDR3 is TGCAGTGCTAGAGATCCCGGGTCTAGCGGGAAAGAGACCCAGTACATC. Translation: CSARDPGSSGKETQYI.

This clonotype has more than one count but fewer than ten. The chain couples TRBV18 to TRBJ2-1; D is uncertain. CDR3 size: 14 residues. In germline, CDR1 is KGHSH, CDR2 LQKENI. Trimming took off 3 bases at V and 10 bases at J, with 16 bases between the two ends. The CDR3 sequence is CASSPPATYGEQFF. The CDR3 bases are TGTGCCAGCTCACCTCCTGCCACCTATGGGGAGCAGTTCTTC.

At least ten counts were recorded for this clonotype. CDR3 sequence (DNA): TGTGCCAGCACCGACCCCGGGGGCACTGAAGCTTTCTTT. Its translation is CASTDPGGTEAFF. The rearrangement joins TRBV12-3 or TRBV12-4 to TRBJ1-1; weak D call: TRBD1 (5 bases). This CDR3 contains 13 residues. Between the trimmed V and J ends, which lost 7 bases and 4 bases, there was a span of 13 bases.

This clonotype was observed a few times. The CDR3 here is CASSRRGGDIPTQETQYF. Written as DNA, the CDR3 is TGTGCCAGCAGCCGTAGGGGGGGGGACATTCCCACACAAGAGACCCAGTACTTC. The rearrangement links TRBV9 to TRBJ2-5; D is perhaps TRBD2 (7 bases). In germline, CDR1 is SGDLS, CDR2 YYNGEE. V shed 4 bases and J shed 2 bases, with 24 bases lying between them. This CDR3 region has 18 residues.